A single sample is the source of the 3 T cell receptor beta chains below, sequenced in a study of immune heterogeneity within non-small cell lung tumors. Multiplex PCR (32 V and 13 J primers) was used to amplify the TCR beta CDR3. Via MiXCR, TCRdb re-called the multiplex PCR reads, giving one row per CDR3 protein. The sample holds approximately 4,400 distinct CDR3 sequences; approximately 21% are singletons and the top ten take about 7.7%. Template material comprised bulk tumor genomic DNA at 450 to 600 ng per sample. Several widely spaced biopsies per primary tumor were taken during surgery. Each patient presented with untreated, newly diagnosed non-small cell lung cancer and received curative surgery. The specimen was lung tumor tissue. The receptor source for this set is a man aged 70 or older with non-small cell lung cancer.

This clonotype has only a few counts. The chain carries TRBV19 and TRBJ1-5; 9 positions agree with TRBD1. The CDR3 covers 19 residues. Germline CDR1 is LNHDA and CDR2 is SQIVND (reference sequence). With V trimmed by 5 bases and J by 0 bases, 14 bases remained unmatched. This CDR3 reads CASSPLTGGALNSNQPQHF. As DNA, the CDR3 is TGTGCCAGTAGTCCGCTCACAGGGGGCGCATTAAATAGCAATCAGCCCCAGCATTTT. Full variable domain (rest looked up from reference TRBV19 and TRBJ1-5): DGGITQSPKYLFRKEGQNVTLSCEQNLNHDAMYWYRQDPGQGLRLIYYSQIVNDFQKGDIAEGYSVSREKKESFPLTVTSAQKNPTAFYLCASSPLTGGALNSNQPQHFGDGTRLSIL.

Notes on this clonotype: A much larger clonotype is one base distant, so this may be a read error. The chain combines TRBV18 with TRBJ2-7; D gene unclear. Germline CDR1 is KGHSH and CDR2 is LQKENI. The CDR3 is 12 amino acids. The CDR3 loop is CASSPQTYEHYF. CDR3 in DNA: TGTGCCAGCTCACCCCAGACCTACGAGCATTACTTC.

The chain has TRBV19 and TRBJ1-4; D ambiguous. V lost 2 bases, J lost 7 bases, and 8 bases lay in between. The germline V gene has CDR1 LNHDA and CDR2 SQIVND (reference sequence). This CDR3 is 13 amino acids long. For the CDR3, the DNA is TGTGCCAGTAGTATAAACCGGGGTGAAAAACTGTTTTTT. Translation gives CASSINRGEKLFF.